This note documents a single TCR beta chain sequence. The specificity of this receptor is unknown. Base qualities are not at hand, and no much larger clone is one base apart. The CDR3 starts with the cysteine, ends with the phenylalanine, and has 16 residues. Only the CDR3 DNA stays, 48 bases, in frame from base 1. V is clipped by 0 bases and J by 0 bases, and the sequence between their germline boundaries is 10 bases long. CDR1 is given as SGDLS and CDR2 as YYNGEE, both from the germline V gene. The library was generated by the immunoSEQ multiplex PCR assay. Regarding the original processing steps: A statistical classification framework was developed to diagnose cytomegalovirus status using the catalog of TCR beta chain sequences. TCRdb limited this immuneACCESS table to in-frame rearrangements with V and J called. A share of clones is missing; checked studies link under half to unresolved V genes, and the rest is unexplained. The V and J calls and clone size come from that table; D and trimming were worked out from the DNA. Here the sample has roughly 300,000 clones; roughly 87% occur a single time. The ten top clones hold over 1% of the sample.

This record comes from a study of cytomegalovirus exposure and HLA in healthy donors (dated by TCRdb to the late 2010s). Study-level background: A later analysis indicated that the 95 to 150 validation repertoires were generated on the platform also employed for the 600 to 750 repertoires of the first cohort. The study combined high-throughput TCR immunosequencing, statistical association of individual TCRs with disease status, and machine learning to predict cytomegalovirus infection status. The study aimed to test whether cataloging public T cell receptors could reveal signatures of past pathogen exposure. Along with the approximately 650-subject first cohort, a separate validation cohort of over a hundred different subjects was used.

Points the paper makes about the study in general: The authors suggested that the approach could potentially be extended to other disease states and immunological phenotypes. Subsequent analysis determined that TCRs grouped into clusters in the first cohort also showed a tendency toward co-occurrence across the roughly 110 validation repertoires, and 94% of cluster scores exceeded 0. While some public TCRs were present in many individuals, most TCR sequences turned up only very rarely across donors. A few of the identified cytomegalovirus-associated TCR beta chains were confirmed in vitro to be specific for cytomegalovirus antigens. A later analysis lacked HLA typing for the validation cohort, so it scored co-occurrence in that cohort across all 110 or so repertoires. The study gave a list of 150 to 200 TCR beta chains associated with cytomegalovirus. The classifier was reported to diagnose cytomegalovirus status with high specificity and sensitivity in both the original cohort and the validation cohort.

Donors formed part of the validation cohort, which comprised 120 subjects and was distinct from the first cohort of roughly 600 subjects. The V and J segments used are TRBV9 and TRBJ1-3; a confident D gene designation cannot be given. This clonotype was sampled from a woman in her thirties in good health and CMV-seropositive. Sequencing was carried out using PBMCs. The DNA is TGTGCCAGCAGCGTAGGGGCAGGAGCCTCTGGAAACACCATATATTTT. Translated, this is CASSVGAGASGNTIYF.